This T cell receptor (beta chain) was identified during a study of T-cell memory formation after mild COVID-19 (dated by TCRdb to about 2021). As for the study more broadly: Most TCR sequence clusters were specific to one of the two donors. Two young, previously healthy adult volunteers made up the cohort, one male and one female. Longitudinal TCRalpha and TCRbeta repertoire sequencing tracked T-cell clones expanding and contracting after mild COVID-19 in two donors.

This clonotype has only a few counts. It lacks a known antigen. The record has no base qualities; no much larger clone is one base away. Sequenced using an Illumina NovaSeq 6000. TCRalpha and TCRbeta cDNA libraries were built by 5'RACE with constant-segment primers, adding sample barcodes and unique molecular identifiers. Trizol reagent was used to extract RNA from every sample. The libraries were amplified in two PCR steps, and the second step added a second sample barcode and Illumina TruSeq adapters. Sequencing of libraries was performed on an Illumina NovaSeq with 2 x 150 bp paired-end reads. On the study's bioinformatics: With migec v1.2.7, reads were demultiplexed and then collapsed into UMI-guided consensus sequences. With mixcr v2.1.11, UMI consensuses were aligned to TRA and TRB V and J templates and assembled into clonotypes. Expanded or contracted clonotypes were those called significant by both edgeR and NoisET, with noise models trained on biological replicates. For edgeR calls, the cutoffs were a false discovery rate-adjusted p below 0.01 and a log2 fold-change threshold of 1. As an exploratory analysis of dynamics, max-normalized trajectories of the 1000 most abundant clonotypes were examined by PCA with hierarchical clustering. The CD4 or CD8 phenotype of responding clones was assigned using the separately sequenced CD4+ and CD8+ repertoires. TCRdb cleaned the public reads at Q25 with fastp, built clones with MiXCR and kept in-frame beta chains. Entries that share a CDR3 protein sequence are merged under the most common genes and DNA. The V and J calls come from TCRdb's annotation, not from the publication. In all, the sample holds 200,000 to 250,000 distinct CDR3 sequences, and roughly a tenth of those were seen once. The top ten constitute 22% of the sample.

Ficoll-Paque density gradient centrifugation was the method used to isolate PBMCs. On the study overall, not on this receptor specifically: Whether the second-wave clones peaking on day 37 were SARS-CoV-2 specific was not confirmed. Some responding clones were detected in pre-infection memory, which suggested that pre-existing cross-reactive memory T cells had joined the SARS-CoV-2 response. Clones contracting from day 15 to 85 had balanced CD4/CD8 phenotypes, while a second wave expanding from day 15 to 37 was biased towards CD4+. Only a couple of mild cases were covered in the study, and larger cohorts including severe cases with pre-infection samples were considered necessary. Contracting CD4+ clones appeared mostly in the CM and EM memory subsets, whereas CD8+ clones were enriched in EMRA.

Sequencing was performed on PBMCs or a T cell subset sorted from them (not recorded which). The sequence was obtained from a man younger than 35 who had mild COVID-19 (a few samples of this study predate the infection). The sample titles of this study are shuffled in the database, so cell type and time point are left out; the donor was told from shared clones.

The DNA is as follows: TGTGCCAGCAGACCGTCTTGGGGGGACGCTGAAGCTTTCTTT. The translation is CASRPSWGDAEAFF. This sequence uses TRBV7-9 and TRBJ1-1; D gene: possibly TRBD1, on 5 matching bases. Spanning cysteine to phenylalanine, the CDR3 consists of 14 amino acids. Only CDR3 DNA is held: 42 bases, read in frame from base 1. V gives up 6 bases and J gives up 6 bases, and the segment between their germline ends measures 17 bases. CDR1 SEHNR and CDR2 FQNEAQ were looked up in the germline V gene (reference sequence).